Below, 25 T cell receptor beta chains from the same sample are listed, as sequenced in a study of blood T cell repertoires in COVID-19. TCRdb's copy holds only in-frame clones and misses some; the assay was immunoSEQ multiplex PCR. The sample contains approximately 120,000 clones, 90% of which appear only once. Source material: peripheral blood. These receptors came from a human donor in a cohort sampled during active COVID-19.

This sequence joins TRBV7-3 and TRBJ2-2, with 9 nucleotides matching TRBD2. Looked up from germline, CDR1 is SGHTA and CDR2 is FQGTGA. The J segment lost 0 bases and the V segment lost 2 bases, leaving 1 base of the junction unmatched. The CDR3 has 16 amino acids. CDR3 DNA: TGTGCCAGCAGCTTAGGCGGGAGGGCGAACACCGGGGAGCTGTTTTTT. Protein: CASSLGGRANTGELFF.

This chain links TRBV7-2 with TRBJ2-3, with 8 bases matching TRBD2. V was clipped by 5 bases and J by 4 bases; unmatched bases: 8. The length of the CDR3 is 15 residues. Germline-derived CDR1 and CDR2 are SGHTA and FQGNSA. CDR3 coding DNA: TGTGCCAGCAGCCCCTCGGGGGGGCAGGCAGATACGCAGTATTTT. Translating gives CASSPSGGQADTQYF.

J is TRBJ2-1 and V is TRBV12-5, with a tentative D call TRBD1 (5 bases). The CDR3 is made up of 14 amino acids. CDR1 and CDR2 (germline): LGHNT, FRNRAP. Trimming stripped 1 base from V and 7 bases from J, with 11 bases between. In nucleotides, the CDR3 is TGTGCTAGTGGTTTGGGACAGAGACAGAATGAGCAGTTCTTC. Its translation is CASGLGQRQNEQFF.

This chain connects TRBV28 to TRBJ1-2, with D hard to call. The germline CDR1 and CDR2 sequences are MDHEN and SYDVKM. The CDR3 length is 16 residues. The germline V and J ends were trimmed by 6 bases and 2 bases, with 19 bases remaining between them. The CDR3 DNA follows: TGTGCCAGCAGCCTACTTATTATCGACACCAACTATGGCTACACCTTC. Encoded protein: CASSLLIIDTNYGYTF.

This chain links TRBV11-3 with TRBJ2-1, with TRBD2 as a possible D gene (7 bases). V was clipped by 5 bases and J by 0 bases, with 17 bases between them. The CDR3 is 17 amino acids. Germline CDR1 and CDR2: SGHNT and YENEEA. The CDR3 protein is CASSPGEGVSSYNEQFF. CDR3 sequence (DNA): TGTGCCAGCAGCCCAGGGGAGGGGGTTAGCTCCTACAATGAGCAGTTCTTC.

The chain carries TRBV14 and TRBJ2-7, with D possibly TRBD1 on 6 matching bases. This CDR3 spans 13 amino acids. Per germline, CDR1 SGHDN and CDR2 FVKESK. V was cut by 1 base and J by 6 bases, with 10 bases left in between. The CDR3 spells CASSQAPRGEQYF. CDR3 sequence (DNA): TGTGCCAGCAGCCAAGCCCCCAGGGGCGAGCAGTACTTC.

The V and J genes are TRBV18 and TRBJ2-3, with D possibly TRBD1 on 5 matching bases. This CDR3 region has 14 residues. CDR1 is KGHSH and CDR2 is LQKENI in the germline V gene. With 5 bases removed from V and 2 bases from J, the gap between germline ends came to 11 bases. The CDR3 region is CASSVGLDTDTQYF. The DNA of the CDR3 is TGTGCCAGCTCAGTGGGGCTAGACACAGATACGCAGTATTTT.

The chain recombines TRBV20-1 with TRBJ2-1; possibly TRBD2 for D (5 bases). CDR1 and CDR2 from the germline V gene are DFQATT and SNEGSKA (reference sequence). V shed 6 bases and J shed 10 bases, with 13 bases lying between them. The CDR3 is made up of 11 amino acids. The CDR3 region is CSASVASEQFF. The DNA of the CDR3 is TGCAGTGCATCAGTGGCTAGCGAGCAGTTCTTC.

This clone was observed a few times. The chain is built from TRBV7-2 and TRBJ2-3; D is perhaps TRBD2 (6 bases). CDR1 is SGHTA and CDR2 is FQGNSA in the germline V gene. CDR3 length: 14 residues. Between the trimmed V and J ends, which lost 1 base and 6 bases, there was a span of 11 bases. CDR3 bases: TGTGCCAGCAGCTTAGGGATCGGGAGTGATACGCAGTATTTT. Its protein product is CASSLGIGSDTQYF.

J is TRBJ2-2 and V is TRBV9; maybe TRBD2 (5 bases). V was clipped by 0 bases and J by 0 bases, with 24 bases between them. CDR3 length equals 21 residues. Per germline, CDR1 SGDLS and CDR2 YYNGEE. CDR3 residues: CASSVGGSTRGPSANTGELFF. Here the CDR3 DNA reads TGTGCCAGCAGCGTAGGAGGGTCGACTCGGGGTCCCTCCGCGAACACCGGGGAGCTGTTTTTT.

The CDR3, as DNA: TGTGCCAGCTCACCGGACAGGGCCCATACGATGGAGTACTTC. It codes for CASSPDRAHTMEYF. This rearrangement joins TRBV18 to TRBJ2-7, with 8 nucleotides matching TRBD1. Looked up from germline, CDR1 is KGHSH and CDR2 is LQKENI. The CDR3 covers 14 residues. V dropped 3 bases and J dropped 11; count of bases not matched to a gene: 12.

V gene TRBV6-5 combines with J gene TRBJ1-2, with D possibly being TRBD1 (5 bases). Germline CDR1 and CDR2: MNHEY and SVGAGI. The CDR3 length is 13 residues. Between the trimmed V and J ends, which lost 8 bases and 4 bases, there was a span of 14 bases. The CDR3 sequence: CASGRQKIYGYTF. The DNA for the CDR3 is TGTGCCAGCGGCCGACAGAAGATCTATGGCTACACCTTC.

The CDR3 spells CASSVGTGTDTQYF. The CDR3 coding sequence is TGTGCCAGCAGCGTGGGGACAGGCACAGATACGCAGTATTTT. V and J are TRBV9 and TRBJ2-3, with 7 bases identical to TRBD1. The CDR3 is 14 residues long. Germline-derived CDR1 and CDR2 are SGDLS and YYNGEE. Losses at the gene ends were 2 bases for V and 1 base for J; bases not matched to a gene: 1.

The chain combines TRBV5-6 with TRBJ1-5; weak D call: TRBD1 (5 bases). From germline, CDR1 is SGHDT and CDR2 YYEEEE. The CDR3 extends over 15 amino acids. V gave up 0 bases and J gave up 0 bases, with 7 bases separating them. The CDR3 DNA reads TGTGCCAGCAGCTTGGGACAGTCTAGCAATCAGCCCCAGCATTTT. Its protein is CASSLGQSSNQPQHF. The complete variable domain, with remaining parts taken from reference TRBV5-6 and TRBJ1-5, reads DAGVTQSPTHLIKTRGQQVTLRCSPKSGHDTVSWYQQALGQGPQFIFQYYEEEERQRGNFPDRFSGHQFPNYSSELNVNALLLGDSALYLCASSLGQSSNQPQHFGDGTRLSIL.

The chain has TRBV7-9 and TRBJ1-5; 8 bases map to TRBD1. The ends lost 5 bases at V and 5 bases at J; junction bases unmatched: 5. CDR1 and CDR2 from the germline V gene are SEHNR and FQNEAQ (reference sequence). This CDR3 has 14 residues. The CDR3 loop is CASSDGQGHQPQHF. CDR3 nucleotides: TGTGCCAGCAGCGACGGACAGGGCCATCAGCCCCAGCATTTT.

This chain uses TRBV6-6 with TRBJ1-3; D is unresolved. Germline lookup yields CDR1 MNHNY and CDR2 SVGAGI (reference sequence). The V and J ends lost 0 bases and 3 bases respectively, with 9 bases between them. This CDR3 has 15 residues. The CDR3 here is CASSYSEGSGNTIYF. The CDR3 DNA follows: TGTGCCAGCAGTTACTCTGAGGGAAGTGGAAACACCATATATTTT.

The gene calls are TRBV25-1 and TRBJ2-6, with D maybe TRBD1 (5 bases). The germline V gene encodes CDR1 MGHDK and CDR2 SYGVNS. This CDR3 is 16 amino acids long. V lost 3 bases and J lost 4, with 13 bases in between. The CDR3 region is CASSELRGAGANVLTF. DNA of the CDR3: TGTGCCAGCAGTGAGCTAAGGGGCGCCGGGGCCAACGTCCTGACTTTC.

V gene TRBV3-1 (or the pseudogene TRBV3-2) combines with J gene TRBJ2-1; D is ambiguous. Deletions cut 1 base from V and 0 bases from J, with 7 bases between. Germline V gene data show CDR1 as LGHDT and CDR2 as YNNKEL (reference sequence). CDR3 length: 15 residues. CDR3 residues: CASSQGQSSYNEQFF. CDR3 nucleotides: TGTGCCAGCAGCCAAGGGCAGTCCTCCTACAATGAGCAGTTCTTC.

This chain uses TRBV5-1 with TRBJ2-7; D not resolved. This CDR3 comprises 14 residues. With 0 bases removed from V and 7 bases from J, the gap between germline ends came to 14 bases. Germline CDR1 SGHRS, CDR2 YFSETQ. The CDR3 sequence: CASSLAEPNLEQYF. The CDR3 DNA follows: TGCGCCAGCAGCTTGGCCGAGCCTAATTTGGAGCAGTACTTC.

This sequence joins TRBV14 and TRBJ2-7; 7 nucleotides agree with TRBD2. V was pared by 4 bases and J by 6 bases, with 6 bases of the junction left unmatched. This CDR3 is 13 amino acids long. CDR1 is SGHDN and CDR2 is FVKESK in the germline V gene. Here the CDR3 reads CASSPPGGIEQYF. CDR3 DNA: TGTGCCAGCAGCCCCCCCGGGGGGATCGAGCAGTACTTC.

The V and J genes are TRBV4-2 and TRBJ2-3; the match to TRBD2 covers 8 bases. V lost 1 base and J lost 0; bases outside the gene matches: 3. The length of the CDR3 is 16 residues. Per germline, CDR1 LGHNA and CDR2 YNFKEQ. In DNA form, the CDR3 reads TGTGCCAGCAGCCAAGTATTAGCGGGAAGCACAGATACGCAGTATTTT. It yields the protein CASSQVLAGSTDTQYF.

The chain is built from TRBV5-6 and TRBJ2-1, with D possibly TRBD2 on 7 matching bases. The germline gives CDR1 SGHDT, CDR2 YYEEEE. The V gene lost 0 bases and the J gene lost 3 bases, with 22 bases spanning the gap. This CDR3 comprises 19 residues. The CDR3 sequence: CASSLGDKQRGILYNEQFF. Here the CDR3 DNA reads TGTGCCAGCAGCTTGGGGGACAAGCAGCGGGGTATACTCTACAATGAGCAGTTCTTC.

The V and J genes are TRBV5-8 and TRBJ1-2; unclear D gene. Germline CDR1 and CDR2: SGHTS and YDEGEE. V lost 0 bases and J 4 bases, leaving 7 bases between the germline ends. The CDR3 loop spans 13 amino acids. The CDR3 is CASSLASSYGYTF. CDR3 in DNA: TGTGCCAGCAGCTTGGCCAGTTCCTATGGCTACACCTTC.

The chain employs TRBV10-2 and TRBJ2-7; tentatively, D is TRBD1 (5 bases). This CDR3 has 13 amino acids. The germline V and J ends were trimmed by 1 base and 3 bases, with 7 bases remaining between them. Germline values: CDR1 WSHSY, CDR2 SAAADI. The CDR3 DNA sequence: TGCGCCAGCAGTGAGTTGGGGCTCTACGAGCAGTACTTC. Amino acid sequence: CASSELGLYEQYF.

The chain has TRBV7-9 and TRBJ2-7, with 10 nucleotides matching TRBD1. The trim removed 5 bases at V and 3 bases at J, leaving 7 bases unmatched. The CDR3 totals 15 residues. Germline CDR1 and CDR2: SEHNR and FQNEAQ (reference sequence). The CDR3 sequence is CASSLLTGGGYEQYF. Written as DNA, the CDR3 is TGTGCCAGCAGCCTCTTGACAGGGGGCGGCTACGAGCAGTACTTC.